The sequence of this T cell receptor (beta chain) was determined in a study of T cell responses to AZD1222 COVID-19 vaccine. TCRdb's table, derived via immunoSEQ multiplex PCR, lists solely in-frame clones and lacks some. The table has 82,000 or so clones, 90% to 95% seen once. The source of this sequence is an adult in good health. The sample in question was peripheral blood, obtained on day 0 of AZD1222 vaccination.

The CDR3 DNA reads TGTGCCAGCAGCTTAAGGGCCAGGGGGTATGGCTACACCTTC. It yields the protein CASSLRARGYGYTF. This chain uses TRBV7-2 with TRBJ1-2; 7 bases agree with TRBD1. This CDR3 is built from 14 residues. J was trimmed by 5 bases and V by 2 bases; bases with no gene match: 5. Germline V gene lookup returns CDR1 SGHTA and CDR2 FQGNSA.